This T cell receptor beta chain came from a study of shared clonotypes between healthy human individuals. Some clones are missing from TCRdb's copy, which holds only in-frame ones; the method was immunoSEQ multiplex PCR. Altogether hundreds of thousands of clones are present, roughly 70% being singletons, with the ten largest covering over 1.5%. The sequence was collected from a woman younger than 45 in good health. Sequenced material: memory CD4+ T cells sorted from blood. Subset here: CD45RA-negative fraction.

The CDR3 nucleotides are TGTGCCAGCAGCTTGACCTGGCTGGCTAGCGGGAGGAATGAGCAGTTCTTC. Protein: CASSLTWLASGRNEQFF. This rearrangement joins TRBV5-6 to TRBJ2-1; TRBD2 agrees at 11 bases. The CDR3 consists of 17 residues. Germline V gives CDR1 SGHDT, CDR2 YYEEEE. The J segment lost 7 bases and the V segment lost 1 base, leaving 10 bases of the junction unmatched. Using reference TRBV5-6 and TRBJ2-1 for the parts outside the CDR3, the full variable domain is DAGVTQSPTHLIKTRGQQVTLRCSPKSGHDTVSWYQQALGQGPQFIFQYYEEEERQRGNFPDRFSGHQFPNYSSELNVNALLLGDSALYLCASSLTWLASGRNEQFFGPGTRLTVL.